This T cell receptor beta chain was retrieved from a study of molecular identifiers for immune sequencing clone quantification. Bulk TCR libraries were made with methods that had been previously described and with listed TCR primers. TCRdb passed the PCR reads through MiXCR, listing each CDR3 protein once. The table lists approximately 97,000 distinct CDR3 sequences, 30% to 45% of them singletons. Naive CD8 T cell sorting was performed on the CD8+CD4-CCR7+CD45RA+ phenotype. The CDR3 spans 14 residues. Trimming took 6 bases from V and 4 from J; bases not matched to a gene: 8. Per germline, CDR1 SGHAT and CDR2 FQNNGV.

Sequencing was performed on naive CD8+ T cells from blood, with Jurkat cell RNA spiked in. The subset denotes: FACS-sorted CD8+CD4-CCR7+CD45RA+ naive T cells. The TCR was taken from a human donor in good health. Some libraries in this study had Jurkat cell RNA spiked in. The chain uses TRBV11-2 and TRBJ2-7; 8 bases are a match to TRBD2. As DNA, the CDR3 is TGTGCCAGCAGAAGTAGCGGGAATAGGTACGAGCAGTACTTC. Translated: CASRSSGNRYEQYF.